The 8 T cell receptor beta chains presented below share a single source sample, sequenced in a study of shared clonotypes between healthy human individuals (TCRdb year 2020). The library relied on the immunoSEQ multiplex PCR assay. TCRdb re-hosts the immuneACCESS table, in-frame sequences only. Its copies lack some clones; in the studies checked, an unresolved V gene accounts for under half of them, and the cause for the rest is not known. Here the sample has around 200,000 clones; 90% to 95% occur a single time. Clones ranked in the top ten supply 0.067% of the sample. Sequenced: naive CD4+ T cells sorted from blood. The label giving this sample's cell subset or site can be read as: CD45RA+ positively selected. Every receptor here comes from a woman aged 30 to 39 in good health.

This clone was seen only once. The J gene is TRBJ2-7, the V gene TRBV7-8; D is unclear. Germline CDR1 and CDR2: SGHVS and FQNEAQ. Deletions cut 0 bases from V and 5 bases from J, with 14 bases between. The CDR3 is 15 amino acids. The CDR3 spells CASSLARVQIHEQYF. The CDR3 nucleotides read TGTGCCAGCAGCTTAGCCCGCGTTCAAATCCACGAGCAGTACTTC.

The V and J genes are TRBV18 and TRBJ2-7; 10 bases match TRBD1. V trimming: 4 bases; J trimming: 5 bases; junction bases outside the gene matches: 5. Germline CDR1 KGHSH, CDR2 LQKENI. The CDR3 contains 14 residues. Here the CDR3 DNA reads TGTGCCAGCTCACTGAGACAGGGGGCCAACGAGCAGTACTTC. It yields the protein CASSLRQGANEQYF.

This chain connects TRBV6-6 to TRBJ1-5; tentative D call: TRBD1 (5 bases). Germline values: CDR1 MNHNY, CDR2 SVGAGI (reference sequence). The CDR3 loop spans 13 amino acids. The CDR3 loop reads CAAGGQANQPQHF. The DNA of the CDR3 is TGTGCGGCAGGAGGACAAGCGAATCAGCCCCAGCATTTT.

The chain employs TRBV19 and TRBJ2-5, with D unclear. Germline V gene sequence: CDR1 LNHDA, CDR2 SQIVND (reference sequence). The CDR3 has 14 residues. V shed 3 bases and J shed 7 bases, with 15 bases lying between them. CDR3 bases: TGTGCCAGTAGTATCTCCGGGTCTTTGGGGACCCAGTACTTC. This encodes CASSISGSLGTQYF.

This CDR3 is CASRLGQGLGSYEQYF. As DNA, the CDR3 is TGTGCCAGCAGGCTAGGACAGGGTCTGGGATCCTACGAGCAGTACTTC. V and J are TRBV28 and TRBJ2-5, with 8 positions matching TRBD1. The J call may not be correct, given that the DNA end is closer to TRBJ2-7. Germline loops: CDR1 MDHEN, CDR2 SYDVKM. The CDR3 loop spans 16 amino acids.

The gene calls are TRBV15 and TRBJ2-2; D is uncertain. This CDR3 has 14 amino acids. Germline loops: CDR1 LNHNV, CDR2 YYDKDF (reference sequence). Trimming stripped 3 bases from V and 4 bases from J, with 9 bases between. This CDR3 is CATSRYSGTGELFF. CDR3 nucleotides: TGTGCCACCAGCAGGTACTCAGGCACCGGGGAGCTGTTTTTT.

This clone was recorded only once. V usage is TRBV7-2 and J usage is TRBJ2-7, with D perhaps TRBD2 (6 bases). The V and J ends lost 5 bases and 5 bases respectively, with 25 bases between them. Germline CDR1 reads SGHTA; CDR2 reads FQGNSA. This CDR3 contains 17 residues. This CDR3 reads CASSPPLGRERAHEQYF. CDR3 DNA sequence: TGTGCCAGCAGCCCCCCCCTGGGGCGGGAAAGAGCCCACGAGCAGTACTTC.

The rearrangement joins TRBV10-1 to TRBJ2-5; 7 nucleotides match TRBD2. The J call may be incorrect, as the DNA end agrees better with TRBJ2-7. This CDR3 comprises 15 residues. Per the germline V gene, CDR1 is WNHNN and CDR2 is SYGVQD (reference sequence). CDR3 loop: CASSDRGRMGYEQYF. CDR3 nucleotide sequence: TGCGCCAGCAGTGACCGCGGGAGAATGGGCTACGAGCAGTACTTC.